This TCR beta chain was sequenced in a study of Ad26.COV2.S vaccination and SARS-CoV-2 variants. Study-wide points: There was reportedly substantial breadth in spike-specific CD8+ and CD4+ T cell responses after vaccination.

CDR1 is MNHEY and CDR2 is SVGAGI in the germline V gene. V gave up 2 bases and J gave up 5 bases, with 12 bases separating them. CDR3 length: 14 amino acids. Produced via immunoSEQ multiplex PCR; TCRdb's table is partial and in-frame only. The profile shows about 350,000 clones, approximately 86% of them singletons. Points on this clone: Its target is not known.

Indicated treatment: 15 to 20 received Ad26.COV2.S at low or high dose, single or two shots; several received placebo; per-sample allocation not given. After the first vaccine or placebo injection, samples were drawn on day 63. In Boston, an adult donor aged 18-55 years took part. The source of this sequence is a person aged 18-65 years who received the Ad26.COV2.S COVID-19 vaccine or a placebo. The rearrangement uses TRBV6-5 and TRBJ1-1; D unresolved. The sample consisted of peripheral blood, taken in a trial of Ad26.COV2.S vaccine versus placebo. The CDR3 DNA reads TGTGCCAGCAGTTACGGGGATTGGGGAACTGAAGCTTTCTTT. It is translated as CASSYGDWGTEAFF.